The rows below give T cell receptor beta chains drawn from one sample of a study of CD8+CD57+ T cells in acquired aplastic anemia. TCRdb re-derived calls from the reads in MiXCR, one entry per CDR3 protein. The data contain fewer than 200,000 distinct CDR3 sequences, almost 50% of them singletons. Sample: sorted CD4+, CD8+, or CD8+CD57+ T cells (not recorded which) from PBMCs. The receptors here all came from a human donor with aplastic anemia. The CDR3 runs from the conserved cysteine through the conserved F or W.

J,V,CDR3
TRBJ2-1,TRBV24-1,CATSDSGQGGYDEQFF
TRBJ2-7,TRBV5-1,CASSLRGSEQYF
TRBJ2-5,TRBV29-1,CSGGTQETQYF
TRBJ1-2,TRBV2,CASSDWGGVGYTF
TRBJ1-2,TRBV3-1,CASSPTASYGYTF
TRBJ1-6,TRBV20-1,CSAREAPSSYNSPLHF
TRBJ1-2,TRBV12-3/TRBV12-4,CASRPQGRGYTF
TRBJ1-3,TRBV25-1,CASSVVGSGNTIYF
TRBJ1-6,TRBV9,CASSVEAQSNSPLHF
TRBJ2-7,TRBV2,CASRLGTGYDEQYF
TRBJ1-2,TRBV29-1,CSVGVGQGANYGYTF
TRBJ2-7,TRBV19,CASSSIPPYGGYF
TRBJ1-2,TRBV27,CASSPLKALGLDGYAF
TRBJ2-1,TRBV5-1,CASSLATMGTNEQFF
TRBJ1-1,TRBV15,CATSTRGDQDTEAFF
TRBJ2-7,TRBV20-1,CSARETVFSYEQYF
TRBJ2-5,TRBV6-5,CASSYGRGLETQYF
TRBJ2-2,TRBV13,CASSLVMSSGGLNTGELSF
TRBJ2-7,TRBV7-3,CASSPPAYEQYF
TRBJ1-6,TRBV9,CASSAGAVNSPLHF
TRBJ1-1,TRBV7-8,CASSWPTGGQNTEAFF
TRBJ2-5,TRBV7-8,CASSQRETQYF
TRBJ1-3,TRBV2,CASSGQGAAGNTIYF
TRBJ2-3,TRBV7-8,CASSGRDTQYF
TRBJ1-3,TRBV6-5,CASSSPSSGNTIYF
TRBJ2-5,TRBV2,CASSAGAETQYF
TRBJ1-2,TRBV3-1,CASSQGEANYGYTF
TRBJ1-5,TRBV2,CASSVRTSGGQPQHF
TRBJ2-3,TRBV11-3,CATSEGVGTDTQYF
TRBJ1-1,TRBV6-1,CASSASTENTEAFF
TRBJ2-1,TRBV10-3,CAIGRGGDNEQFF
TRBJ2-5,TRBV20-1,CSARGIGETQYF
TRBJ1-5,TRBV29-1,CSGTGANQPQHF
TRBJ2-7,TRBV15,CATSTLQGIYEQYF
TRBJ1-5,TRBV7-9,CASSPTRTGTQHF
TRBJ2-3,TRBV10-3,CAISDHQGLAGYTDTQYF
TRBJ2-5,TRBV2,CASSGAETQYF